These 24 T cell receptor beta chains share one sample of origin, sequenced in a study of OX40 agonist ivuxolimab in advanced cancers. Repertoires were generated with immunoSEQ multiplex PCR, while TCRdb's copy carries only in-frame clones and drops some. The data hold approximately 160,000 clones, with roughly 94% observed a single time. Sequenced material: CD4+ or CD8+ T cells sorted from blood, taken in a trial of the OX40 agonist ivuxolimab. These receptors originate from an adult with an advanced solid tumor such as melanoma, head and neck, liver or kidney cancer.

This chain joins TRBV15 and TRBJ2-1; 7 bases are shared with TRBD2. V gave up 1 base and J gave up 4 bases; unmatched junction bases: 7. Germline V gene sequence: CDR1 LNHNV, CDR2 YYDKDF (reference sequence). CDR3 size: 16 residues. The CDR3 sequence: CATSRVGLAVYNEQFF. The CDR3 nucleotides are TGTGCCACCAGCAGAGTTGGGCTAGCGGTTTACAATGAGCAGTTCTTC.

CDR3 loop: CASSLGGPPLHF. CDR3 bases: TGTGCCAGCAGCTTGGGCGGGCCACCCCTCCACTTT. The rearrangement uses TRBV5-4 and TRBJ1-6; D gene ambiguous. The CDR3 covers 12 residues. V lost 0 bases and J lost 11, with 6 bases in between. Germline-derived CDR1 and CDR2 are SGHNT and YYREEE (reference sequence).

This clone was seen a few times. Other DNA sequences within the sample encode an identical CDR3. This chain connects TRBV7-9 to TRBJ1-5, with 7 positions matching TRBD1. This CDR3 spans 15 amino acids. Germline V gene lookup returns CDR1 SEHNR and CDR2 FQNEAQ (reference sequence). V shed 1 base, J shed 3 bases, and the junction held 3 bases outside the gene matches. CDR3 sequence: CASSLGTGVNQPQHF. The CDR3 nucleotides read TGTGCCAGCAGCTTAGGAACAGGGGTCAATCAGCCCCAGCATTTT.

The chain recombines TRBV4-1 with TRBJ1-5; 7 bases fit TRBD1. Losses at the gene ends were 1 base for V and 7 bases for J; bases not matched to a gene: 10. Germline CDR1 reads MGHRA; CDR2 reads YSYEKL. The CDR3 is made up of 16 amino acids. CDR3 nucleotide sequence: TGCGCCAGCAGCCAAGGGGCTCAGACAGGGCGGCAGCCCCAGCATTTT. Protein: CASSQGAQTGRQPQHF.

This clone showed up just once. The V and J genes are TRBV29-1 and TRBJ1-3; no clear D. The CDR3 is made up of 13 amino acids. The germline V and J ends were trimmed by 4 bases and 5 bases, with 12 bases remaining between them. Germline CDR1 is SQVTM and CDR2 is ANQGSEA. The CDR3 loop reads CSVGGHGRNTIYF. CDR3 nucleotide sequence: TGCAGCGTTGGAGGTCACGGCAGAAACACCATATATTTT.

The V call is TRBV7-2, the J call TRBJ1-2, with unresolved D. Trimming shortened V by 5 bases and J by 8 bases, and 12 bases separated the two germline ends. The CDR3 loop spans 12 amino acids. CDR1 is SGHTA and CDR2 is FQGNSA in the germline V gene. The CDR3 region is CASSAPLSGYTF. The CDR3 bases are TGTGCCAGCAGCGCGCCCCTTTCGGGCTACACCTTC. The variable domain in full, with the rest retrieved from reference TRBV7-2 and TRBJ1-2, is GAGVSQSPSNKVTEKGKDVELRCDPISGHTALYWYRQSLGQGLEFLIYFQGNSAPDKSGLPSDRFSAERTGGSVSTLTIQRTQQEDSAVYLCASSAPLSGYTFGSGTRLTVV.

The gene calls are TRBV7-2 and TRBJ1-5; D is perhaps TRBD1 (5 bases). The CDR3 extends over 15 amino acids. With 2 bases removed from V and 1 base from J, the gap between germline ends came to 9 bases. Germline V gene sequence: CDR1 SGHTA, CDR2 FQGNSA. CDR3 protein: CASSLSSGSNQPQHF. Written as DNA, the CDR3 is TGTGCCAGCAGCTTAAGTTCAGGGAGCAATCAGCCCCAGCATTTT.

This chain uses TRBV7-2 with TRBJ2-2; no clear D. The length of the CDR3 is 14 residues. Germline V gene sequence: CDR1 SGHTA, CDR2 FQGNSA. V lost 6 bases, J lost 2 bases, and 10 bases lay in between. The chain's CDR3 is CASRRPGNTGELFF. CDR3 bases: TGTGCCAGCAGACGCCCAGGAAACACCGGGGAGCTGTTTTTT.

This chain connects TRBV2 to TRBJ1-5; no reliable D call. The CDR3 covers 17 residues. The germline V gene has CDR1 SNHLY and CDR2 FYNNEI. The V end was cut by 6 bases, the J end by 0 bases, with 18 bases between. The CDR3 region is CASRIGAGNRSNQPQHF. The CDR3 bases are TGTGCCAGCAGGATAGGAGCGGGGAACCGTAGCAATCAGCCCCAGCATTTT.

This chain links TRBV6-1 with TRBJ1-4; no reliable D call. Between the trimmed V and J ends, which lost 2 bases and 7 bases, there was a span of 5 bases. The CDR3 totals 12 residues. Germline CDR1 and CDR2: MNHNS and SASEGT. This CDR3 is CASSENGEKLFF. CDR3 DNA: TGTGCCAGCAGTGAAAACGGTGAAAAACTGTTTTTT.

The chain uses TRBV7-9 and TRBJ1-4; 9 bases match TRBD1. The trim removed 5 bases at V and 4 bases at J, leaving 8 bases unmatched. The CDR3 is made up of 16 amino acids. In germline, CDR1 is SEHNR, CDR2 FQNEAQ (reference sequence). CDR3 region: CASSGGQGTHNEKLFF. CDR3 in DNA: TGTGCCAGCAGCGGGGGACAGGGTACCCATAATGAAAAACTGTTTTTT.

In DNA form, the CDR3 reads TGTGCCAGCTCATCCGTTGCAACTAATGAAAAACTGTTTTTT. This encodes CASSSVATNEKLFF. The chain couples TRBV27 to TRBJ1-4; D not certain. Per germline, CDR1 MNHEY and CDR2 SMNVEV (reference sequence). This CDR3 is built from 14 residues. V lost 8 bases to trimming and J lost 0 bases, with 10 bases between them.

The chain recombines TRBV4-1 with TRBJ1-2; D unresolved. V lost 2 bases and J 1 base, leaving 14 bases between the germline ends. The CDR3 has 16 amino acids. Germline CDR1 reads MGHRA; CDR2 reads YSYEKL. The CDR3 loop is CASSQRGWRDNYGYTF. Written as DNA, the CDR3 is TGCGCCAGCAGCCAAAGAGGGTGGAGGGATAACTATGGCTACACCTTC.

This chain joins TRBV7-2 and TRBJ2-2, with 13 bases identical to TRBD2. The CDR3 is 16 residues long. Germline CDR1 is SGHTA and CDR2 is FQGNSA. V shed 6 bases and J 7 bases; nucleotides not matched to a gene: 8. CDR3 amino acids: CASSTGLAGVSGELFF. In nucleotides, the CDR3 is TGTGCCAGCAGTACCGGACTAGCGGGAGTTAGCGGGGAGCTGTTTTTT.

The gene calls are TRBV9 and TRBJ2-7; D perhaps matches TRBD1 (6 bases). V was shortened by 3 bases and J by 6 bases, with 13 bases between the two germline ends. The V gene's germline CDR1 is SGDLS and CDR2 YYNGEE. The CDR3 sequence is 13 residues long. The CDR3 coding sequence is TGTGCCAGCAGCGCTAACTCCAGGGGCGAGCAGTACTTC. Protein sequence: CASSANSRGEQYF.

This clone was observed a few times. V usage is TRBV10-3 and J usage is TRBJ2-7; TRBD1 matches at 10 bases. V was pared by 7 bases and J by 3 bases, with 6 bases of the junction left unmatched. The CDR3 extends over 14 amino acids. The germline gives CDR1 ENHRY, CDR2 SYGVKD. CDR3 in amino acids: CAITPDRGSYEQYF. The CDR3 DNA reads as TGTGCCATCACTCCGGACAGGGGGAGCTACGAGCAGTACTTC.

The chain joins TRBV18 to TRBJ1-2; D not certain. The CDR3 totals 15 residues. From germline, CDR1 is KGHSH and CDR2 LQKENI. Between the trimmed V and J ends, which lost 2 bases and 2 bases, there was a span of 12 bases. Here the CDR3 reads CASSPGQRSNYGYTF. DNA of the CDR3: TGTGCCAGCTCACCAGGGCAGAGATCGAACTATGGCTACACCTTC.

This sequence joins TRBV10-3 and TRBJ2-7, with 9 bases aligning to TRBD1. Unmatched junction bases numbered 10, after V lost 3 bases and J lost 4 bases. CDR1 and CDR2 from the germline V gene are ENHRY and SYGVKD. The CDR3 is 16 amino acids. DNA for the CDR3: TGTGCCATCAGTGATATCCGACAGGGGGTAAGTTACGAGCAGTACTTC. Its translation is CAISDIRQGVSYEQYF.

The chain joins TRBV5-6 to TRBJ2-5; perhaps TRBD2 as D (7 bases). With 0 bases removed from V and 7 bases from J, the gap between germline ends came to 16 bases. CDR1 SGHDT and CDR2 YYEEEE come from the germline V gene. There are 15 residues in the CDR3. The CDR3 protein is CASSLARRGGGTQYF. CDR3 DNA: TGTGCCAGCAGCTTGGCCCGAAGGGGGGGAGGGACCCAGTACTTC.

The chain couples TRBV28 to TRBJ1-5; D not certain. Germline-derived CDR1 and CDR2 are MDHEN and SYDVKM. This CDR3 is built from 13 residues. V gave up 5 bases and J gave up 7 bases, with 12 bases separating them. The CDR3 is CASSLSLRQPQHF. Here the CDR3 DNA reads TGTGCCAGCAGTCTCTCCCTTCGACAGCCCCAGCATTTT. The full variable domain, completed using reference TRBV28 and TRBJ1-5, is DVKVTQSSRYLVKRTGEKVFLECVQDMDHENMFWYRQDPGLGLRLIYFSYDVKMKEKGDIPEGYSVSREKKERFSLILESASTNQTSMYLCASSLSLRQPQHFGDGTRLSIL.

The rearrangement links TRBV6-5 to TRBJ2-7, with D tentatively TRBD2 (6 bases). The germline V and J ends were trimmed by 2 bases and 3 bases, with 11 bases remaining between them. The CDR3 spans 14 residues. Germline values: CDR1 MNHEY, CDR2 SVGAGI. CDR3 DNA sequence: TGTGCCAGCAGTTACCGGGACTCTGGCTACGAGCAGTACTTC. Its protein is CASSYRDSGYEQYF.

The chain employs TRBV30 and TRBJ2-4, with 10 bases that match TRBD1. Germline-derived CDR1 and CDR2 are GTSNPN and SVGIG (reference sequence). This CDR3 contains 13 residues. Germline trimming cut 1 base from V and 8 bases from J; bases unmatched to any gene: 2. For the CDR3, the DNA is TGTGCCTGGAGTGGACAGGGGGCGGACATTCAGTACTTC. This gives the protein CAWSGQGADIQYF.

The V and J genes are TRBV5-1 and TRBJ1-2, with D tentatively TRBD1 (5 bases). The CDR3 length is 13 residues. Trimming took off 1 base at V and 3 bases at J, with 7 bases between the two ends. From germline, CDR1 is SGHRS and CDR2 YFSETQ. CDR3 sequence: CASSLLTDYGYTF. CDR3 nucleotide sequence: TGCGCCAGCAGCTTGCTGACAGACTATGGCTACACCTTC.

The chain combines TRBV5-5 with TRBJ2-1; D gene uncertain. Germline CDR1 reads SGHKS; CDR2 reads YYEKEE (reference sequence). Trimming left V 2 bases short and J 7 bases short, with 16 bases between. The CDR3 extends over 15 amino acids. CDR3 nucleotides: TGTGCCAGCAGCTTTATAGAGACTGGCGTTAATGAGCAGTTCTTC. It is translated as CASSFIETGVNEQFF.